Below, 28 T cell receptor beta chains from the same sample are listed, as sequenced in a study of chronic HIV infection and antiretroviral therapy. TCRdb itself ran the 5' RACE reads through MiXCR, one entry per CDR3 protein. The repertoire has 30,000 to 35,000 distinct CDR3 sequences, roughly 8.7% of them found once; the top ten carry about 2.5%. Source material: peripheral blood. The receptors shown here come from an adult who had HIV and had not received antiretroviral therapy, or was an uninfected healthy control (not recorded which).

This clonotype is labeled as medium-sized (0.01 to 0.1%). The chain combines TRBV2 with TRBJ2-3, with D unclear. This CDR3 region has 15 residues. Germline values: CDR1 SNHLY, CDR2 FYNNEI. V lost 2 bases, J lost 2 bases, and 11 bases lay in between. The CDR3 here is CASSEQQHPTDTQYF. CDR3 sequence (DNA): TGTGCCAGCAGTGAACAGCAGCACCCCACAGATACGCAGTATTTT. The variable domain in full, completed from reference TRBV2 and TRBJ2-3, reads EPEVTQTPSHQVTQMGQEVILRCVPISNHLYFYWYRQILGQKVEFLVSFYNNEISEKSEIFDDQFSVERPDGSNFTLKIRSTKLEDSAMYFCASSEQQHPTDTQYFGPGTRLTVL.

This clonotype appeared many times. The chain is built from TRBV6-4 and TRBJ2-3, with TRBD2 matching 12 bases. Germline V gene sequence: CDR1 MRHNA, CDR2 SNTAGT. V shed 4 bases, J shed 1 base, and the junction held 0 bases outside the gene matches. The CDR3 covers 15 residues. CDR3 region: CASSGTSGGTDTQYF. In DNA, the CDR3 is TGTGCCAGCAGTGGGACTAGCGGGGGCACAGATACGCAGTATTTT.

The chain uses TRBV25-1 and TRBJ2-5, with D tentatively TRBD1 or TRBD2 (5 bases each). V was pared by 2 bases and J by 4 bases, with 11 bases between. CDR1 is MGHDK, CDR2 SYGVNS, per germline. This CDR3 contains 14 residues. In DNA form, the CDR3 reads TGTGCCAGCAGTGAAGGGGACGGGGTAGAGACCCAGTACTTC. As protein: CASSEGDGVETQYF.

This clonotype was observed at least ten times. The V call is TRBV20-1, the J call TRBJ2-3; D possibly corresponds to TRBD1 (6 bases). This CDR3 comprises 15 residues. V dropped 1 base and J dropped 1 base, with 12 bases sitting between them. From germline, CDR1 is DFQATT and CDR2 SNEGSKA (reference sequence). The CDR3 region is CSARVPRGGTDTQYF. Here the CDR3 DNA reads TGCAGTGCTAGAGTCCCCAGGGGAGGCACAGATACGCAGTATTTT.

The chain uses TRBV7-2 and TRBJ1-1; possible D gene TRBD1, 6 bases. Looked up from germline, CDR1 is SGHTA and CDR2 is FQGNSA. CDR3 size: 14 residues. V was clipped by 5 bases and J by 5 bases, with 15 bases between them. CDR3 sequence reads: CASSRSGQGTEAFF. CDR3 in DNA: TGTGCCAGCAGCCGATCGGGGCAGGGGACTGAAGCTTTCTTT.

This clonotype was detected a few times. The rearrangement uses TRBV15 and TRBJ1-1, with D possibly matching TRBD1 (6 bases). The V gene lost 8 bases and the J gene lost 6 bases, with 19 bases spanning the gap. The CDR3 has 14 residues. CDR1 and CDR2 from the germline V gene are LNHNV and YYDKDF (reference sequence). The CDR3 is CATAIDRIGAEAFF. CDR3 DNA sequence: TGTGCCACCGCTATTGACAGGATCGGCGCTGAAGCTTTCTTT.

The sample holds a few counts of this clonotype. The chain is built from TRBV7-8 and TRBJ1-6, with D possibly TRBD1 on 6 matching bases. The CDR3 has 15 amino acids. CDR1 and CDR2 (germline): SGHVS, FQNEAQ. Trimming removed 1 base from V and 10 bases from J, with 14 bases in between. CDR3 amino acids: CASSLVGGLGSPLHF. CDR3 bases: TGTGCCAGCAGCTTAGTTGGGGGGCTGGGGTCACCCCTCCACTTT. Together with reference TRBV7-8 and TRBJ1-6, the CDR3 gives the full variable domain: GAGVSQSPRYKVAKRGQDVALRCDPISGHVSLFWYQQALGQGPEFLTYFQNEAQLDKSGLPSDRFFAERPEGSVSTLKIQRTQQEDSAVYLCASSLVGGLGSPLHFGNGTRLTVT.

In its sample, this clonotype was seen a few times. The chain joins TRBV18 to TRBJ2-3; 8 nucleotides agree with TRBD2. In germline, CDR1 is KGHSH, CDR2 LQKENI. J lost 4 bases, V lost 3 bases, and 6 bases had no gene match. CDR3 length equals 15 residues. The CDR3 is CASSPVGGVSDTQYF. CDR3 coding DNA: TGTGCCAGCTCACCGGTCGGGGGGGTCTCAGATACGCAGTATTTT.

Details on this clonotype: This may be a read error, as it is one base from a much larger clone. J is TRBJ2-2 and V is TRBV28; D gene uncertain. Per the germline V gene, CDR1 is MDHEN and CDR2 is SYDVKM. This CDR3 is built from 15 residues. The V gene lost 3 bases and the J gene lost 3 bases, with 11 bases spanning the gap. CDR3 protein: CASSFHSTYTGELFF. CDR3 DNA sequence: TGTGCCAGCAGTTTCCACAGCACCTACACCGGGGAGCTGTTTTTT.

The chain uses TRBV5-1 and TRBJ2-2; D is ambiguous. CDR3 length equals 18 residues. V shed 2 bases and J shed 6 bases, with 23 bases lying between them. Germline CDR1 is SGHRS and CDR2 is YFSETQ. CDR3 sequence (DNA): TGCGCCAGCAGCTTTGCCTTTCGGTCAGGCTCGATGGCCGGGGAGCTGTTTTTT. Amino acids: CASSFAFRSGSMAGELFF.

This clonotype was observed a handful of times. V and J are TRBV7-8 and TRBJ2-7; the D is unclear. CDR3 length: 13 amino acids. Germline V gene data show CDR1 as SGHVS and CDR2 as FQNEAQ. V lost 5 bases and J 2 bases, leaving 10 bases between the germline ends. The CDR3 loop reads CASSETATYEQYF. The CDR3 DNA sequence: TGTGCCAGCAGCGAGACTGCCACCTACGAGCAGTACTTC.

The CDR3 region has the DNA TGCGCCAGCAGCCAGGCGACAGGGGCGCCAAATGAGCAGTTCTTC. Translated, it gives CASSQATGAPNEQFF. The rearrangement uses TRBV4-1 and TRBJ2-1, with 8 positions matching TRBD1. Trimming took 3 bases from V and 7 from J; bases not matched to a gene: 8. The CDR3 contains 15 residues. CDR1 and CDR2 from the germline V gene are MGHRA and YSYEKL.

Only a few counts were recorded for this clonotype. V gene TRBV7-2 combines with J gene TRBJ2-4, with 8 positions matching TRBD1. V lost 5 bases to trimming and J lost 6 bases; unmatched junction nucleotides: 12. The CDR3 consists of 16 residues. Germline values: CDR1 SGHTA, CDR2 FQGNSA. CDR3 sequence reads: CASSPRTGLGINIQYF. CDR3 nucleotides: TGTGCCAGCAGCCCGCGGACAGGGCTGGGGATAAACATTCAGTACTTC.

This clonotype was detected ten times or more. This chain joins TRBV3-1 and TRBJ1-1, with TRBD1 matching over 10 bases. The germline CDR1 and CDR2 sequences are LGHDT and YNNKEL (reference sequence). The CDR3 is 14 amino acids. The ends lost 1 base at V and 4 bases at J; junction bases unmatched: 0. CDR3 region: CASSQGTGGTEAFF. The CDR3 DNA follows: TGTGCCAGCAGCCAAGGGACAGGGGGCACTGAAGCTTTCTTT.

This clonotype was counted between two and nine times. V usage is TRBV12-3 or TRBV12-4 and J usage is TRBJ2-2; D not certain. The CDR3 totals 15 residues. The ends were cut back, 8 bases at V and 0 bases at J, with 13 bases in the middle. The CDR3 spells CASSVPGSNTGELFF. DNA of the CDR3: TGTGCCAGCTCAGTCCCCGGCTCGAACACCGGGGAGCTGTTTTTT.

This rearrangement joins TRBV29-1 to TRBJ1-3; D is unclear. CDR1 and CDR2 from the germline V gene are SQVTM and ANQGSEA. V was cut by 5 bases and J by 1 base, with 12 bases left in between. The CDR3 contains 14 residues. CDR3 DNA: TGCAGCGTTCTTGTTCGGGGTTCTGGAAACACCATATATTTT. Translated: CSVLVRGSGNTIYF.

This clonotype was observed many times. The chain recombines TRBV18 with TRBJ2-1, with TRBD2 matching 7 bases. The CDR3 sequence is 15 residues long. Germline CDR1 KGHSH, CDR2 LQKENI. J lost 4 bases, V lost 3 bases, and 6 bases had no gene match. The CDR3 loop is CASSPPSGNYNEQFF. CDR3 bases: TGTGCCAGCTCACCCCCCAGCGGGAATTACAATGAGCAGTTCTTC.

In its sample, this clonotype was seen many times. The V and J genes are TRBV4-1 and TRBJ1-2; tentative D call: TRBD1 (5 bases). The germline V gene encodes CDR1 MGHRA and CDR2 YSYEKL. The CDR3 has 13 residues. The V end lost 1 base, the J end lost 8 bases, and 11 bases lay between the germline ends. Written as DNA, the CDR3 is TGCGCCAGCAGCCAAGGTCTCCGGGGCGGCTACACCTTC. Its translation is CASSQGLRGGYTF.

DNA of the CDR3: TGTGCCAGCAGTGTGACAGGGACGGGTAGCAATCAGCCCCAGCATTTT. Translation: CASSVTGTGSNQPQHF. This sequence joins TRBV28 and TRBJ1-5; 7 nucleotides line up with TRBD1. Germline CDR1 and CDR2: MDHEN and SYDVKM. The trim removed 5 bases at V and 0 bases at J, leaving 7 bases unmatched. The CDR3 length is 16 residues.

This clonotype has just a few counts. This chain uses TRBV7-2 with TRBJ1-3; no clear D. V lost 8 bases and J 3 bases, leaving 11 bases between the germline ends. The V gene's germline CDR1 is SGHTA and CDR2 FQGNSA. The CDR3 loop spans 13 amino acids. The CDR3 DNA reads as TGTGCCAGCGGGGTCGACCTTGGAAACACCATATATTTT. Translation gives CASGVDLGNTIYF.

This clonotype appeared a few times. The V gene is TRBV29-1, the J gene TRBJ1-1; the D is unclear. In germline, CDR1 is SQVTM, CDR2 ANQGSEA. This CDR3 region has 13 residues. V lost 4 bases and J lost 0, with 9 bases in between. In DNA, the CDR3 is TGCAGCGTTGTGAGTCCGGTGAACACTGAAGCTTTCTTT. This gives the protein CSVVSPVNTEAFF.

The V and J genes are TRBV5-1 and TRBJ1-3, with D tentatively TRBD1 (5 bases). This CDR3 is built from 15 residues. Germline loops: CDR1 SGHRS, CDR2 YFSETQ. V was clipped by 3 bases and J by 4 bases, with 14 bases between them. The CDR3 coding sequence is TGCGCCAGCAGCTCTCGGGGCAGCGAAGGAAACACCATATATTTT. This codes for CASSSRGSEGNTIYF.

The chain carries TRBV28 and TRBJ1-1, with D uncertain. Trimming cost V 7 bases and J 0 bases, with 3 bases left between them. The germline V gene encodes CDR1 MDHEN and CDR2 SYDVKM. This CDR3 is 11 amino acids long. The chain's CDR3 is CASKVNTEAFF. The CDR3 region has the DNA TGTGCCAGCAAAGTGAACACTGAAGCTTTCTTT.

The J gene is TRBJ2-5, the V gene TRBV5-1, with D uncertain. This CDR3 region has 13 residues. V shed 3 bases and J shed 1 base, with 7 bases lying between them. Germline values: CDR1 SGHRS, CDR2 YFSETQ. Here the CDR3 DNA reads TGCGCCAGCAGCTCCCAAGCCCAAGAGACCCAGTACTTC. Translation gives CASSSQAQETQYF.

This clonotype was observed a handful of times. The chain employs TRBV7-9 and TRBJ2-1; D is ambiguous. The germline gives CDR1 SEHNR, CDR2 FQNEAQ (reference sequence). The V gene lost 3 bases and the J gene lost 5 bases, with 5 bases spanning the gap. The CDR3 length is 12 residues. The CDR3: CASSLSDNEQFF. For the CDR3, the DNA is TGTGCCAGCAGCTTGTCAGACAATGAGCAGTTCTTC. The whole variable domain, filled in from reference TRBV7-9 and TRBJ2-1, reads DTGVSQNPRHKITKRGQNVTFRCDPISEHNRLYWYRQTLGQGPEFLTYFQNEAQLEKSRLLSDRFSAERPKGSFSTLEIQRTEQGDSAMYLCASSLSDNEQFFGPGTRLTVL.

This clonotype was seen only a few times. The chain joins TRBV29-1 to TRBJ2-1, with a tentative D call TRBD2 (6 bases). The CDR3 loop spans 13 amino acids. V lost 6 bases and J lost 7, with 16 bases in between. In germline, CDR1 is SQVTM, CDR2 ANQGSEA. CDR3 bases: TGCAGCGTCCAGAAGGCGGGGCCGAATGAGCAGTTCTTC. It translates to CSVQKAGPNEQFF.

Here the CDR3 reads CASSQDKVGSTAKNIQYF. In DNA form, the CDR3 reads TGTGCCAGCAGCCAAGATAAAGTGGGCAGTACGGCCAAAAACATTCAGTACTTC. This chain joins TRBV4-2 and TRBJ2-4; no reliable D call. Germline loops: CDR1 LGHNA, CDR2 YNFKEQ. V lost 0 bases and J lost 1, with 16 bases in between. CDR3 length: 18 amino acids.

The table lists this clonotype with a few counts. J is TRBJ2-1 and V is TRBV20-1, with 7 bases matching TRBD2. CDR1 and CDR2 from the germline V gene are DFQATT and SNEGSKA (reference sequence). There are 12 residues in the CDR3. V was clipped by 6 bases and J by 4 bases; unmatched bases: 3. The CDR3: CSARGGYNEQFF. The CDR3 nucleotides are TGCAGTGCAAGGGGAGGGTACAATGAGCAGTTCTTC.